This T cell receptor beta chain is drawn from a study of response to subunit inactivated influenza vaccine. The sample holds a few counts of this clonotype. TCRdb called the RT-PCR reads again in MiXCR, with one record for every CDR3 protein. The sample contains 500,000 or so distinct CDR3 sequences, roughly 11% of which appear only once. The sequencing here drew on PBMCs from blood, taken about 40 days after vaccination. This TCR was sampled from a man aged 50-59 years who received an inactivated influenza vaccine.

CDR3 in DNA: TGCAGCGTTGGACTAATACGAGGGACTAGCGGTACCTACGAGCAGTACTTC. This codes for CSVGLIRGTSGTYEQYF. J is TRBJ2-7 and V is TRBV29-1; 11 bases line up with TRBD2. The CDR3 sequence is 17 residues long. V gave up 4 bases and J gave up 2 bases; unmatched junction bases: 13. The germline V gene encodes CDR1 SQVTM and CDR2 ANQGSEA.